This TCR beta chain is from a study of blood T cell repertoires in COVID-19. Across the whole study: The samples span acute and convalescent COVID-19 from the United States, Italy and Spain.

The germline V and J ends were trimmed by 0 bases and 8 bases, with 12 bases remaining between them. The CDR3 is 14 amino acids. CDR1 and CDR2 from the germline V gene are SGHNT and YYREEE (reference sequence). Cohorts were determined from participant-reported clinical history. The method was immunoSEQ multiplex PCR; TCRdb's version includes in-frame clones alone and lacks a portion of them. Of around 270,000 clones detected, about 90% appear once; the ten largest clones hold 3% to 3.5%. The chain links TRBV5-4 to TRBJ2-1; perhaps TRBD2 as D (7 bases). Sample: PBMCs or T cells enriched from blood (not recorded which). The source is a woman aged 40 to 55 who had been exposed to COVID-19. The CDR3 sequence is CASSLVGGGHEQFF. The CDR3 DNA is TGTGCCAGCAGCTTGGTGGGAGGGGGACATGAGCAGTTCTTC.